This TCR beta chain comes out of a study of cytomegalovirus exposure and HLA in healthy donors. Whole-study findings and limits: Later analysis found that TCR beta chains associated with HLA were more clonally expanded than other, equally common chains. Cytomegalovirus status, reportedly, was diagnosed with high specificity and sensitivity by the classifier.

To note about this clone: The antigen remains undetermined.

The CDR3 is 15 residues long. V was clipped by 2 bases and J by 6 bases; unmatched bases: 10. CDR1 and CDR2 (germline): SGDLS, YYNGEE. Researchers ran the PCR with 60 Vbeta and 13 Jbeta primers. Some clones are missing from TCRdb's copy, which holds only in-frame ones; the method was immunoSEQ multiplex PCR. This table has over 150,000 clones, roughly 83% appearing once. The material sequenced was PBMCs. The chain recombines TRBV9 with TRBJ1-2; 7 bases align to TRBD1. The clonotype was recovered from a man in his thirties or forties in good health and CMV-seropositive. In DNA, the CDR3 is TGTGCCAGCAGCGTGGGAGACAGGGAAGAGGATGGCTACACCTTC. This encodes CASSVGDREEDGYTF.